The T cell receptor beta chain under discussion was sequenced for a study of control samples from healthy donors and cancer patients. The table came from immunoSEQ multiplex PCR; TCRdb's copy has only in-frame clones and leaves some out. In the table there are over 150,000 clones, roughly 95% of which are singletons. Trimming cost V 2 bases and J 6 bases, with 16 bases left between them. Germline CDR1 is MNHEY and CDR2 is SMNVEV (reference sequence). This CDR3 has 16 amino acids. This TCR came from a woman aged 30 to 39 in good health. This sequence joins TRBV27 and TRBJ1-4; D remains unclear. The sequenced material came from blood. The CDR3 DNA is TGTGCCAGCAGTTTAAGAGGGCCAAGGACCGATGAAAAACTGTTTTTT. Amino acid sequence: CASSLRGPRTDEKLFF.